This TCR beta chain was sequenced in a study of T cell repertoires in cytomegalovirus infection. Study findings and constraints: Carriers of CMV and the relevant HLA type were discriminated by public TCR beta frequency.

TCRdb reprocessed the reads via MiXCR and lists one record per CDR3 protein. Here the sample spans more than 650,000 distinct CDR3 sequences, approximately 40% being singletons. Notes on this clonotype: Its specificity is unknown.

The sample consisted of PBMCs. This clonotype was obtained from a human donor in good health (CMV status not recorded). Some clones in this sample may be carry-over from other donors' samples.

The CDR3, as DNA: TGTGCCAGCACCGAAGGACTCAGAACCTATGGCTACACCTTC. Protein: CASTEGLRTYGYTF. This sequence joins TRBV7-9 and TRBJ1-2, with D uncertain. Germline-derived CDR1 and CDR2 are SEHNR and FQNEAQ (reference sequence). CDR3 length: 14 amino acids. Between the trimmed V and J ends, which lost 7 bases and 4 bases, there was a span of 16 bases.